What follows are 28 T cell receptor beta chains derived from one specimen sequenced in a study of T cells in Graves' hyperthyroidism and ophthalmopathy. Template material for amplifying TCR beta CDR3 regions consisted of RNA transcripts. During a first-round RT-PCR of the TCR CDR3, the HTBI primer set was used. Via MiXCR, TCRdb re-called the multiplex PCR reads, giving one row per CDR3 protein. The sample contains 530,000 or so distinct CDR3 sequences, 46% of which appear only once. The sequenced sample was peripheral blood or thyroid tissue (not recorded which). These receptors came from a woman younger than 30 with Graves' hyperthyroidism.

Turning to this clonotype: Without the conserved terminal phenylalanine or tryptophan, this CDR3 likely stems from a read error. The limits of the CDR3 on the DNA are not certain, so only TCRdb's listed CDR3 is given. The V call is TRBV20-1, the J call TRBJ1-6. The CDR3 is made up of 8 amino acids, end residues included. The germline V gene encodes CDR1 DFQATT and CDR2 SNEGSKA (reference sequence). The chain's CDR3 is CSARPETS.

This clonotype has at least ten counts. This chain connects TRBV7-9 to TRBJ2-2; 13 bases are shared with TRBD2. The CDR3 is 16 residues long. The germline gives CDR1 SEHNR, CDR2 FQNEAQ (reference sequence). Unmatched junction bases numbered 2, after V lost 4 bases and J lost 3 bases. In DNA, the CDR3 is TGTGCCAGCAGCTCGACTAGCGGGAGGTACACCGGGGAGCTGTTTTTT. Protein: CASSSTSGRYTGELFF. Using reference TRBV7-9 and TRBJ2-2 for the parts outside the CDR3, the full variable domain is DTGVSQNPRHKITKRGQNVTFRCDPISEHNRLYWYRQTLGQGPEFLTYFQNEAQLEKSRLLSDRFSAERPKGSFSTLEIQRTEQGDSAMYLCASSSTSGRYTGELFFGEGSRLTVL.

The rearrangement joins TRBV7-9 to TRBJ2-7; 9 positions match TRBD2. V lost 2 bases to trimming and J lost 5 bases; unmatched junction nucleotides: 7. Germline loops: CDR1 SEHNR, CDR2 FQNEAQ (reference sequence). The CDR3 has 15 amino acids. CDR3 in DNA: TGTGCCAGCAGCTTACGGACTAGCGCCGCCGACGAGCAGTACTTC. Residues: CASSLRTSAADEQYF.

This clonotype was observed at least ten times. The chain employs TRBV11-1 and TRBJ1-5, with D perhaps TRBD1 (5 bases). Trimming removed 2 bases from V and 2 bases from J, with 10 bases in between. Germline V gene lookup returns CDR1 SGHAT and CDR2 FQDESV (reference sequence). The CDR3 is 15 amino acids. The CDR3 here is CASSLTGDGNQPQHF. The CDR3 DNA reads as TGTGCCAGCAGCTTAACGGGGGATGGCAATCAGCCCCAGCATTTT. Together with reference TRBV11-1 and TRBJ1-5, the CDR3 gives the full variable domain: EAEVAQSPRYKITEKSQAVAFWCDPISGHATLYWYRQILGQGPELLVQFQDESVVDDSQLPKDRFSAERLKGVDSTLKIQPAELGDSAMYLCASSLTGDGNQPQHFGDGTRLSIL.

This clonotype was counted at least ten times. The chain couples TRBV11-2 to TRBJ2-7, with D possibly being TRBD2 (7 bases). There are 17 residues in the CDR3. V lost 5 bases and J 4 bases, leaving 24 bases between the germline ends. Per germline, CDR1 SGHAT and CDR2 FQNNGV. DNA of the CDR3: TGTGCCAGCAGCACCAAGGGGGGGGTAAGGAAGGTGTACGAGCAGTACTTC. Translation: CASSTKGGVRKVYEQYF.

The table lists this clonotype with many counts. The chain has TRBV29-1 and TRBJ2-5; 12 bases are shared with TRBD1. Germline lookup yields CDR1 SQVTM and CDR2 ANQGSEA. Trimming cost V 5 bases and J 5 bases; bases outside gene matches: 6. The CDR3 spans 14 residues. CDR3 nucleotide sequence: TGCAGCGTTTCCGGGACAGGGGGCTGGGAGACCCAGTACTTC. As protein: CSVSGTGGWETQYF.

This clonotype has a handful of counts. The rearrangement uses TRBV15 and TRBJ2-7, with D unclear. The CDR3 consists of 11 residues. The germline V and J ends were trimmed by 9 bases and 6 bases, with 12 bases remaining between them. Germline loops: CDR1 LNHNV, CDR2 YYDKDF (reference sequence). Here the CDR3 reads CATQPGTEQYF. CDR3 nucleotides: TGTGCCACGCAACCCGGAACCGAGCAGTACTTC.

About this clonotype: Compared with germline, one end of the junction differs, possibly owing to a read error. The CDR3 loop is CASSVASRSGELLF. The CDR3 bases are TGTGCCAGCAGCGTAGCTTCCCGGTCCGGGGAGCTGCTTTTT. This chain joins TRBV9 and TRBJ2-2, with D maybe TRBD2 (5 bases). The CDR3 totals 14 residues. The germline gives CDR1 SGDLS, CDR2 YYNGEE.

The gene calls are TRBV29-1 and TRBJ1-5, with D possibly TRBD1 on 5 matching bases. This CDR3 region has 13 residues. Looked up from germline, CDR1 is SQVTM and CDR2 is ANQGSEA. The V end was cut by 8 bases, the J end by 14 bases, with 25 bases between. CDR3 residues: CSSLTSGAYNEHF. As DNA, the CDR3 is TGCAGCTCGTTGACTAGCGGGGCCTACAATGAGCATTTT.

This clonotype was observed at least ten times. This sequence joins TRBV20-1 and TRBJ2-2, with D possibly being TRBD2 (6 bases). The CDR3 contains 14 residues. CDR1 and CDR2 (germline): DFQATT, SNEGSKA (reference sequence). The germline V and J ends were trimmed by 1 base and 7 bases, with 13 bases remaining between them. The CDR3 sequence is CSARAGGWGGELFF. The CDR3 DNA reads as TGCAGTGCTAGAGCCGGAGGGTGGGGCGGGGAGCTGTTTTTT.

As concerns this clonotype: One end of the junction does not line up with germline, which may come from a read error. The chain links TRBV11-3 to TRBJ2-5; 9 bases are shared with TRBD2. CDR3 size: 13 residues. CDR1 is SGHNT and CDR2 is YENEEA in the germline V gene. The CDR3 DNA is TGTGCCAGCAGCTGGCTAGCGGGACAAGGCAACGGTTTC. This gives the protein CASSWLAGQGNGF.

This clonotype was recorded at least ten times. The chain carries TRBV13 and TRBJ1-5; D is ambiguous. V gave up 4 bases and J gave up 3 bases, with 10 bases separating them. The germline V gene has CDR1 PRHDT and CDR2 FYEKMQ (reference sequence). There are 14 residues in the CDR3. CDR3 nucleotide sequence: TGTGCCAGCAGCTACCAAGGGATCAATCAGCCCCAGCATTTT. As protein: CASSYQGINQPQHF.

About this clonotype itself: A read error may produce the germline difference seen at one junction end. This CDR3 is CASSRAGLAGGTDTQYF. In DNA, the CDR3 is TGCGCCAGCAGCCGAGCTGGACTAGCGGGGGGCACAGATACGCAGTATTTT. The chain carries TRBV7-9 and TRBJ2-3, with TRBD2 matching over 13 bases. The CDR3 totals 17 residues. Germline CDR1 is SEHNR and CDR2 is FQNEAQ (reference sequence).

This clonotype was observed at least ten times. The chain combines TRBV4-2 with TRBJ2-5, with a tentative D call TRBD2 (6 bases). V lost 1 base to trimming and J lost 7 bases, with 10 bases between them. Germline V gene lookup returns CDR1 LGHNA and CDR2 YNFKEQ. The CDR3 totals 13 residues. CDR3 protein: CASSQGGRGTQYF. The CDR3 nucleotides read TGTGCCAGCAGCCAAGGTGGGCGGGGGACCCAGTACTTC.

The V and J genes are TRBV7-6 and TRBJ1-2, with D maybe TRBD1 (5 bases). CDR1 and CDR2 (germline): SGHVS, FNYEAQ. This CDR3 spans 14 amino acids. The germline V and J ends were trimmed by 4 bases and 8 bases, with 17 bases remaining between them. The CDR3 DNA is TGTGCCAGCAGCTCTTGGGACGGACGAGGCGGCTACACCTTC. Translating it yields CASSSWDGRGGYTF.

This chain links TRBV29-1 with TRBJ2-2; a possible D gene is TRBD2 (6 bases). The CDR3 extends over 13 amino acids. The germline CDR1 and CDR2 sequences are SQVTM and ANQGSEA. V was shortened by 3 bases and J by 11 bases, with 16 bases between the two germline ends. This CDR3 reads CSVDQGGTDELFF. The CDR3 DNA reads TGCAGCGTTGATCAGGGAGGCACCGACGAGCTGTTTTTT.

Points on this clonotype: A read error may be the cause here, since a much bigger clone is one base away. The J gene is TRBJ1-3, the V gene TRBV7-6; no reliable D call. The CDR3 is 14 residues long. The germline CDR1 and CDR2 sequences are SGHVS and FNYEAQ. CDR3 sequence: CASSLALSGNTVYF. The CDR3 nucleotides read TGTGCCAGCAGCTTAGCGCTCTCTGGAAACACCGTATATTTT.

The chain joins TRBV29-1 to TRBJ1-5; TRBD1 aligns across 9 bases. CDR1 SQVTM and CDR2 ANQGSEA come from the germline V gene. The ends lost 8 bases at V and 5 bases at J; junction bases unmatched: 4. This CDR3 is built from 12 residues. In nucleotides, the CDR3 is TGCAGCTTGGACAGGGGCGATCAGCCCCAGCATTTT. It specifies CSLDRGDQPQHF.

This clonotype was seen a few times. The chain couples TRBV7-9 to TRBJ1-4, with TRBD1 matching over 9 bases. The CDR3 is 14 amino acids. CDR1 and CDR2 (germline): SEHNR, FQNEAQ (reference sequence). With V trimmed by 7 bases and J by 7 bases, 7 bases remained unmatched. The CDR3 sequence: CASKSGTGTEKLFF. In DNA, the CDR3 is TGTGCCAGCAAATCCGGGACAGGGACTGAAAAACTGTTTTTT.

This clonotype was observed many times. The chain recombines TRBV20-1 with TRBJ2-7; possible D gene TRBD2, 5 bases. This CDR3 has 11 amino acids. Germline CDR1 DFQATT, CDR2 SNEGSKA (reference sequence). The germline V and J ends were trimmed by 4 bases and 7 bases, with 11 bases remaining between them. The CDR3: CSATLRTEQYF. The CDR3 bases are TGCAGTGCTACCTTGAGGACTGAGCAGTACTTC.

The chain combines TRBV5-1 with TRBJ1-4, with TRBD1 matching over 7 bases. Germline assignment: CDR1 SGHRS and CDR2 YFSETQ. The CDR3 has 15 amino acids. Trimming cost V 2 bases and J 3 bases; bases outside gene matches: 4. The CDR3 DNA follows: TGCGCCAGCAGCTTTCGGGACAGATCTAATGAAAAACTGTTTTTT. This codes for CASSFRDRSNEKLFF.

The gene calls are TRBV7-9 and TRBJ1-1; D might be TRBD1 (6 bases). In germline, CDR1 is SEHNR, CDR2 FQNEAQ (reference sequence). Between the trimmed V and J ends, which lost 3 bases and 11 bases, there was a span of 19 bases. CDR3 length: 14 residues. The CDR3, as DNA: TGTGCCAGCAGCTTTAGCGGGGGCAACAATGAGGCTTTCTTT. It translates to CASSFSGGNNEAFF.

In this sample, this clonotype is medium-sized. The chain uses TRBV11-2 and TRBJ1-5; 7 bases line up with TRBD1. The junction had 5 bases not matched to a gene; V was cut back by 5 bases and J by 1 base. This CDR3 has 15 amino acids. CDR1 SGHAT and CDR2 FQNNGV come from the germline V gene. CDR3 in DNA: TGTGCCAGCAGCGCAGGGGGAATGAGCAATCAGCCCCAGCATTTT. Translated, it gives CASSAGGMSNQPQHF.

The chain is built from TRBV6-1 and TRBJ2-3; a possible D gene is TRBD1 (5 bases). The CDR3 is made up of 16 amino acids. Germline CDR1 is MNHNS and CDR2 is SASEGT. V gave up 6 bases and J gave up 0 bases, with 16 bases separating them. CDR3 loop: CASSRPDKPSTDTQYF. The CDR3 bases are TGTGCCAGCAGCCGACCGGACAAGCCGAGCACAGATACGCAGTATTTT.

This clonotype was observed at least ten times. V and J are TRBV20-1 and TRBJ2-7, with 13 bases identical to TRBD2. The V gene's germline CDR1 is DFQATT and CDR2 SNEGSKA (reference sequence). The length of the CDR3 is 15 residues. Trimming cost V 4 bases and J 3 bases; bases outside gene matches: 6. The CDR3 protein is CSATAGTSGVYEQYF. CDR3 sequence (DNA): TGCAGTGCTACGGCCGGGACTAGCGGGGTCTACGAGCAGTACTTC.

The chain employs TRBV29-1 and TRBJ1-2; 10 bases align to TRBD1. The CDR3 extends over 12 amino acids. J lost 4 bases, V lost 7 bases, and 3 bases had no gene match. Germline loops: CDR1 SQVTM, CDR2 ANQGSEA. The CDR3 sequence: CSAGTGVYGYTF. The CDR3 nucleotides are TGCAGCGCCGGGACAGGGGTCTATGGCTACACCTTC.

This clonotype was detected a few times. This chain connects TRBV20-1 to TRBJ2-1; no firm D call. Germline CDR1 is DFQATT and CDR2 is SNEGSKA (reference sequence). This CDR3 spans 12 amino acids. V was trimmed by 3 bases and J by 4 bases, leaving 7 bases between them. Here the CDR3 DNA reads TGCAGTGCTAGCGGATCTTACAATGAGCAGTTCTTC. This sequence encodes CSASGSYNEQFF.

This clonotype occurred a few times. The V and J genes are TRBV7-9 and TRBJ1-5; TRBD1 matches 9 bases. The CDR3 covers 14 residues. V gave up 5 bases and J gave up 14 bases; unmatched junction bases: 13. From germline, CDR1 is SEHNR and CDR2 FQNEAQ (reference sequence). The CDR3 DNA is TGTGCCAGCAGCCGAAGGGACAGGGTGGGGCATGAGCATTTT. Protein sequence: CASSRRDRVGHEHF.